Below are 22 T cell receptor beta chains sequenced from a single sample in a study of CD8+ T cells in alopecia areata. The sequencing template was cDNA reverse transcribed from extracted RNA. Some clones are missing from TCRdb's copy, which holds only in-frame ones; the method was immunoSEQ multiplex PCR. This sample has 150,000 or so clones, with over 80% found just once. The sequencing here drew on CD8+ T cells sorted from blood, taken at week 0. The origin of the receptors is a human donor with alopecia areata.

The chain combines TRBV29-1 with TRBJ1-1, with a possible D match to TRBD1 (5 bases). CDR1 is SQVTM and CDR2 is ANQGSEA in the germline V gene. The CDR3 contains 12 residues. The V gene lost 3 bases and the J gene lost 5 bases, with 10 bases spanning the gap. CDR3: CSVDGGGTEAFF. The CDR3 DNA follows: TGCAGCGTTGATGGGGGTGGGACTGAAGCTTTCTTT. Full variable domain (remainder filled in from reference TRBV29-1 and TRBJ1-1): SAVISQKPSRDICQRGTSLTIQCQVDSQVTMMFWYRQQPGQSLTLIATANQGSEATYESGFVIDKFPISRPNLTFSTLTVSNMSPEDSSIYLCSVDGGGTEAFFGQGTRLTVV.

This chain joins TRBV11-2 and TRBJ1-3; D not resolved. This CDR3 is 11 amino acids long. The V end was cut by 8 bases, the J end by 5 bases, with 7 bases between. CDR1 is SGHAT and CDR2 is FQNNGV in the germline V gene. The chain's CDR3 is CASHPRNTIYF. The CDR3 bases are TGTGCCAGCCACCCGCGAAACACCATATATTTT.

The J gene is TRBJ2-7, the V gene TRBV19, with a possible D match to TRBD1 (6 bases). Per germline, CDR1 LNHDA and CDR2 SQIVND (reference sequence). With 10 bases removed from V and 5 bases from J, the gap between germline ends came to 18 bases. The CDR3 spans 13 residues. The DNA for the CDR3 is TGTGCCACCGAGTCTCACAGGGAGAACGAGCAGTACTTC. Translating gives CATESHRENEQYF.

The chain links TRBV5-4 to TRBJ2-7, with D unresolved. The V gene's germline CDR1 is SGHNT and CDR2 YYREEE (reference sequence). Deletions cut 0 bases from V and 6 bases from J, with 10 bases between. CDR3 size: 13 residues. CDR3 sequence: CASSLGWAAEQYF. The CDR3 DNA is TGTGCCAGCAGCTTGGGATGGGCCGCCGAGCAGTACTTC.

The V gene is TRBV30, the J gene TRBJ1-2; D remains ambiguous. The CDR3 is made up of 11 amino acids. V lost 5 bases and J lost 8, with 12 bases in between. CDR1 is GTSNPN and CDR2 is SVGIG in the germline V gene (reference sequence). The CDR3 nucleotides are TGTGCCTGGGGTTCGTATACGGGCTACACCTTC. Protein: CAWGSYTGYTF. The full variable domain, its missing parts supplied by reference TRBV30 and TRBJ1-2, is SQTIHQWPATLVQPVGSPLSLECTVEGTSNPNLYWYRQAAGRGLQLLFYSVGIGQISSEVPQNLSASRPQDRQFILSSKKLLLSDSGFYLCAWGSYTGYTFGSGTRLTVV.

Only one count was recorded for this clone. Other DNA sequences in this specimen translate into the identical CDR3. J is TRBJ2-2 and V is TRBV30, with D uncertain. CDR3 length: 12 amino acids. Trimming took off 3 bases at V and 1 base at J, with 3 bases between the two ends. Germline V gives CDR1 GTSNPN, CDR2 SVGIG (reference sequence). The CDR3 nucleotides read TGTGCCTGGAGCGGGAACACCGGGGAGCTGTTTTTT. Translated: CAWSGNTGELFF.

This clone was found a few times. The chain is built from TRBV9 and TRBJ2-3; 7 positions agree with TRBD2. CDR3 length: 16 residues. Per germline, CDR1 SGDLS and CDR2 YYNGEE. Germline trimming cut 0 bases from V and 0 bases from J; bases unmatched to any gene: 4. The CDR3 loop reads CASSVVSGLSTDTQYF. The CDR3 region has the DNA TGTGCCAGCAGCGTAGTTAGCGGGCTAAGCACAGATACGCAGTATTTT.

The CDR3 is CASKMDSTSNQPQHF. The CDR3, as DNA: TGTGCCAGCAAAATGGATAGTACAAGCAATCAGCCCCAGCATTTT. The chain has TRBV2 and TRBJ1-5; D not resolved. Trimming removed 7 bases at V and 1 base at J, with 14 bases between. CDR1 is SNHLY and CDR2 is FYNNEI in the germline V gene. CDR3 length equals 15 residues. The whole variable domain, remainder taken from reference TRBV2 and TRBJ1-5, is EPEVTQTPSHQVTQMGQEVILRCVPISNHLYFYWYRQILGQKVEFLVSFYNNEISEKSEIFDDQFSVERPDGSNFTLKIRSTKLEDSAMYFCASKMDSTSNQPQHFGDGTRLSIL.

The genes are TRBV29-1 and TRBJ2-7; D is uncertain. The ends were cut back, 5 bases at V and 5 bases at J, with 13 bases in the middle. This CDR3 spans 12 amino acids. Germline assignment: CDR1 SQVTM and CDR2 ANQGSEA. The CDR3: CSVSPSTNEQYF. CDR3 DNA: TGCAGCGTTTCGCCAAGTACGAACGAGCAGTACTTC.

The CDR3 DNA follows: TGTGCCAGCAGCTTAGCCAGCTCATGGAGTAATGAAAAACTGTTTTTT. It is translated as CASSLASSWSNEKLFF. V is TRBV7-9 and J is TRBJ1-4; D is uncertain. Germline V gives CDR1 SEHNR, CDR2 FQNEAQ (reference sequence). The CDR3 has 16 amino acids. V gave up 0 bases and J gave up 4 bases, with 12 bases separating them.

The chain has TRBV10-2 and TRBJ2-7, with 8 bases matching TRBD1. Unmatched junction bases numbered 12, after V lost 2 bases and J lost 6 bases. The CDR3 consists of 16 residues. Germline loops: CDR1 WSHSY, CDR2 SAAADI. Written as DNA, the CDR3 is TGCGCCAGCAGTGAGGTCTTAGGACAGGGTGGAAGCGAGCAGTACTTC. Its protein is CASSEVLGQGGSEQYF.

The genes are TRBV21-1 and TRBJ2-5. TRBV21-1 is a listed pseudogene. This CDR3 comprises 15 residues. CDR3 sequence: CASSIGTPRGETQYF. CDR3 bases: TGTGCCAGCAGCATCGGGACTCCCAGGGGAGAGACCCAGTACTTC.

The chain links TRBV4-1 to TRBJ2-7, with D unresolved. CDR1 is MGHRA, CDR2 YSYEKL, per germline. The CDR3 has 12 amino acids. V was cut by 5 bases and J by 5 bases, with 10 bases left in between. The CDR3 protein is CASSDHVNEQYF. Written as DNA, the CDR3 is TGCGCCAGCAGCGACCACGTCAACGAGCAGTACTTC.

This clone has a handful of counts. The chain combines TRBV9 with TRBJ1-2; D possibly corresponds to TRBD1 (6 bases). Trimming pared 7 bases from V and 3 bases from J, leaving 13 bases between. This CDR3 has 13 residues. Germline V gene data show CDR1 as SGDLS and CDR2 as YYNGEE. The CDR3 DNA reads TGTGCCAGCGGGACGGACAGCTACTATGGCTACACCTTC. Protein product: CASGTDSYYGYTF.

The chain couples TRBV5-1 to TRBJ2-3, with D unresolved. V was cut by 4 bases and J by 1 base, with 13 bases left in between. CDR1 SGHRS and CDR2 YFSETQ come from the germline V gene. The CDR3 contains 15 residues. CDR3 loop: CASSPDSVGTDTQYF. CDR3 DNA: TGCGCCAGCAGCCCCGACTCTGTGGGCACAGATACGCAGTATTTT. Full variable domain (remainder filled in from reference TRBV5-1 and TRBJ2-3): KAGVTQTPRYLIKTRGQQVTLSCSPISGHRSVSWYQQTPGQGLQFLFEYFSETQRNKGNFPGRFSGRQFSNSRSEMNVSTLELGDSALYLCASSPDSVGTDTQYFGPGTRLTVL.

The V call is TRBV6-5, the J call TRBJ1-3; D uncertain. The CDR3 contains 15 residues. From germline, CDR1 is MNHEY and CDR2 SVGAGI. V was trimmed by 6 bases and J by 0 bases, leaving 12 bases between them. The CDR3 nucleotides read TGTGCCAGCAGCTTCGAGGGATCCTCTGGAAACACCATATATTTT. Its translation: CASSFEGSSGNTIYF.

The V and J genes are TRBV7-6 and TRBJ1-1; perhaps TRBD1 as D (6 bases). The CDR3 loop spans 13 amino acids. V shed 6 bases and J shed 2 bases, with 10 bases lying between them. From germline, CDR1 is SGHVS and CDR2 FNYEAQ. Here the CDR3 reads CASRDRPNTEAFF. As DNA, the CDR3 is TGTGCCAGCAGAGACAGGCCCAACACTGAAGCTTTCTTT. Complete variable domain (other parts from reference TRBV7-6 and TRBJ1-1): GAGVSQSPRYKVTKRGQDVALRCDPISGHVSLYWYRQALGQGPEFLTYFNYEAQQDKSGLPNDRFSAERPEGSISTLTIQRTEQRDSAMYRCASRDRPNTEAFFGQGTRLTVV.

The J gene is TRBJ2-7, the V gene TRBV4-1, with 12 bases aligning to TRBD1. The CDR3 has 15 residues. J lost 5 bases, V lost 3 bases, and 5 bases had no gene match. The germline CDR1 and CDR2 sequences are MGHRA and YSYEKL. The CDR3 loop reads CASSQAGTGGHEQYF. The CDR3, as DNA: TGCGCCAGCAGCCAGGCCGGGACAGGGGGCCACGAGCAGTACTTC.

The V gene is TRBV4-1, the J gene TRBJ1-1; D not certain. The length of the CDR3 is 14 residues. CDR1 MGHRA and CDR2 YSYEKL come from the germline V gene. V was cut by 1 base and J by 7 bases, with 13 bases left in between. The CDR3 is CASSQGMRPLEAFF. As DNA, the CDR3 is TGCGCCAGCAGCCAAGGAATGAGACCCCTTGAAGCTTTCTTT.

This chain uses TRBV29-1 with TRBJ2-1, with 11 bases that match TRBD1. Trimming took 6 bases from V and 6 from J; bases not matched to a gene: 1. The CDR3 covers 12 residues. CDR1 and CDR2 (germline): SQVTM, ANQGSEA. The CDR3 loop is CSVGTGGNEQFF. The CDR3 nucleotides are TGCAGCGTCGGGACAGGGGGCAATGAGCAGTTCTTC.

The chain links TRBV11-2 to TRBJ2-3, with D maybe TRBD1 (6 bases). V was pared by 1 base and J by 5 bases, with 16 bases between. This CDR3 comprises 16 residues. Per germline, CDR1 SGHAT and CDR2 FQNNGV. CDR3 nucleotide sequence: TGTGCCAGCAGCTTAGTCGGCAGGGGAGACGGAGATACGCAGTATTTT. It is translated as CASSLVGRGDGDTQYF.

This chain joins TRBV5-1 and TRBJ2-3, with D perhaps being TRBD1 or TRBD2 (5 bases each). The CDR3 contains 15 residues. V was clipped by 2 bases and J by 3 bases, with 13 bases between them. In germline, CDR1 is SGHRS, CDR2 YFSETQ. The CDR3 region has the DNA TGCGCCAGCAGCTTTGGGACCGCAGGAACAGATACGCAGTATTTT. This codes for CASSFGTAGTDTQYF.